This T cell receptor (beta chain) was observed in a study of blood T cells in healthy people across ages. Study findings and constraints: Diversity estimated from one million T cells was considered an underestimate.

For this clonotype: The antigen is undetermined.

A second PCR, run for roughly 7 to 12 cycles, used a sample-barcoded 5' primer plus a J-beta primer mix. One entry per CDR3 protein results from TCRdb running MiXCR on the 5' RACE reads. The sample carries 1.5 million or so distinct CDR3 sequences, 42% recorded once. PBMCs numbering at least 6.5 million were isolated per sample. The germline gives CDR1 MGHRA, CDR2 YSYEKL. V was trimmed by 5 bases and J by 1 base, leaving 11 bases between them. The CDR3 length is 15 residues. The sequenced sample consisted of blood. The TCR sequence derives from a woman aged 18-35 years in good health. The chain joins TRBV4-1 to TRBJ2-2; no definite D call. The CDR3 DNA reads as TGCGCCAGCAGCGGTAATCTGGGGAACACCGGGGAGCTGTTTTTT. Translation gives CASSGNLGNTGELFF.